The present T cell receptor beta chain was sequenced within a study of blood T cell repertoires in COVID-19 (dated by TCRdb to 2018 to 2020). In terms of the full investigation: Samples from collaborators originated in the United States, Italy and Spain and spanned both the acute and convalescent phases of COVID-19. The prospective study material was composed of cDNA or gDNA derived from T cells, B-cell-depleted T cells, or PBMCs. Subjects who had been exposed to COVID-19, were actively infected with it, or had recovered from it provided the deeply sampled blood TCRbeta repertoires that made up the dataset. The repertoires were released in a freely available public database meant as a resource for research on the immune response to SARS-CoV-2. The samples were drawn from the first 160 participants of the ongoing ImmuneRACE study and from over 950 subjects provided by 6 global collaborators. Nearly every sample came with metadata listing a de-identified subject ID, COVID-19 status, age in years and sex. Where available, HLA class I and class II types were taken from metadata supplied by the sample provider and were not determined by assay-based typing.

On this clone itself: No cognate antigen has been identified for it. Nothing much larger sits one base from this clone, and base qualities are not available.

Collaborating institutions collected whole blood in K2EDTA tubes following their own protocols. For TCRbeta analysis, collaborators shipped samples as frozen whole blood, isolated PBMCs, or DNA extracted from either of those sample types. Here is what the overall study found, with its caveats: The quantity of clinical and demographic metadata differed by source and by participant and was supplied without curation.

TCRbeta CDR3 regions were amplified from genomic DNA by means of the immunoSEQ Assay, a bias-controlled multiplex PCR. Per the authors' processing: Nucleated cell counts per sample were estimated from amplification of reference gene primers within the assay. Sequence reads were collapsed and filtered to measure the absolute abundance of every unique TCRbeta CDR3 rearrangement. For each sample, productive Simpson clonality was calculated as the square root of Simpson's diversity index across productive rearrangements. The table comes from immuneACCESS by way of TCRdb, which keeps in-frame sequences with V and J called. Part of the clones is missing from these tables; in studies checked, under half for an unresolved V gene and the rest for unknown reasons. V and J calls and clone size are those listed in that table; D and trimming were worked out from the DNA. The sample profile shows nearly 15,000 clones; around 75% of them were found once. Of the sample, approximately 15% is held by the ten largest clones.

V ends up 4 bases short and J 5 bases short, with an unmatched junction base count of 5. The cysteine opens and the phenylalanine closes a CDR3 of 15 amino acids. Left in the record is the CDR3 DNA by itself, 45 bases read in frame from the first base. The germline V gene (reference sequence) specifies SGHNT as CDR1 and YYREEE as CDR2. This clonotype originated in a man in his sixties with acute or convalescent COVID-19. The sample consisted of peripheral blood. This sequence uses TRBV5-4 and TRBJ2-1; 11 bases in the middle match TRBD2. The DNA is TGTGCCAGCAGCGCGGGACTAGCGGACCACAATGAGCAGTTCTTC. Its protein is CASSAGLADHNEQFF.